This record covers a single TCR beta chain. These data come from a study of T cells in Graves' hyperthyroidism and ophthalmopathy. V dropped 4 bases and J dropped 3; count of bases not matched to a gene: 4. The CDR3 consists of 16 residues. Germline V CDR1 and CDR2: SGHTA, FQGNSA. Amplification yielded TCR beta CDR3 regions, with RNA transcripts as the source. The HTBI primer set served for first-round RT-PCR of the TCR CDR3. TCRdb recomputed calls from the multiplex PCR reads with MiXCR, one row per CDR3 protein. The repertoire holds some 300,000 distinct CDR3 sequences, with around 15% as singletons.

The sample comprised blood. V usage is TRBV7-2 and J usage is TRBJ2-3; 13 bases fit TRBD2. This sequence was found in a woman in her thirties or forties with Graves' hyperthyroidism. The CDR3 loop is CASSSPGLAGTDTQYF. The CDR3 DNA sequence: TGTGCCAGCAGCTCGCCGGGACTAGCGGGGACAGATACGCAGTATTTT.